The 20 T cell receptor beta chains in this list originate from one sample, sequenced in a study of cytomegalovirus exposure and HLA in healthy donors. 60 Vbeta and 13 Jbeta primers were used in PCR. Clones were sequenced by immunoSEQ multiplex PCR, and TCRdb holds only the in-frame ones, with some missing. The data hold approximately 180,000 clones, with 77% observed a single time. Sequencing used PBMCs. These TCRs come from a woman in her thirties in good health and CMV-seropositive.

This clone showed up just a few times. The chain carries TRBV6-1 and TRBJ2-2, with 12 nucleotides matching TRBD2. With 11 bases clipped from V and 3 bases from J, the junction kept 7 bases outside the gene matches. CDR1 is MNHNS, CDR2 SASEGT, per germline. The CDR3 extends over 15 amino acids. The CDR3, as DNA: TGTGCCGGACTAGCGGGAAACATCGACACCGGGGAGCTGTTTTTT. Protein sequence: CAGLAGNIDTGELFF.

The genes are TRBV10-3 and TRBJ1-1; D is ambiguous. Per germline, CDR1 ENHRY and CDR2 SYGVKD. V was cut by 11 bases and J by 6 bases, with 13 bases left in between. The CDR3 covers 11 residues. CDR3 protein: CALWSGAEAFF. The CDR3 DNA reads as TGTGCCCTCTGGAGCGGGGCTGAAGCTTTCTTT.

The J gene is TRBJ2-3, the V gene TRBV10-3; 7 bases align to TRBD2. The trim removed 4 bases at V and 5 bases at J, leaving 12 bases unmatched. The CDR3 has 16 amino acids. Germline CDR1 reads ENHRY; CDR2 reads SYGVKD. The CDR3 reads CAISAGPAGVGDTQYF. CDR3 sequence (DNA): TGTGCCATCAGTGCGGGTCCGGCGGGAGTGGGAGATACGCAGTATTTT.

The sample holds a few counts of this clone. The chain has TRBV7-9 and TRBJ2-1, with D possibly TRBD1 on 6 matching bases. Trimming took 5 bases from V and 1 from J, leaving 12 bases between them. This CDR3 contains 15 residues. Germline assignment: CDR1 SEHNR and CDR2 FQNEAQ (reference sequence). CDR3 loop: CASSETGVSYNEQFF. CDR3 sequence (DNA): TGTGCCAGCAGCGAGACAGGTGTTTCCTACAATGAGCAGTTCTTC.

The rearrangement uses TRBV27 and TRBJ2-1; D perhaps matches TRBD1 (6 bases). Trimming took off 5 bases at V and 5 bases at J, with 13 bases between the two ends. The CDR3 length is 14 residues. Germline assignment: CDR1 MNHEY and CDR2 SMNVEV (reference sequence). CDR3: CASSGYRVNNEQFF. The CDR3 DNA is TGTGCCAGCAGTGGGTACAGGGTAAACAATGAGCAGTTCTTC.

This clone showed up just once. The chain employs TRBV7-2 and TRBJ1-2; a possible D gene is TRBD1 (5 bases). With 6 bases removed from V and 14 bases from J, the gap between germline ends came to 25 bases. The germline V gene encodes CDR1 SGHTA and CDR2 FQGNSA. The CDR3 extends over 14 amino acids. CDR3 sequence (DNA): TGTGCCAGCAGACTGGAGGGAGGGACGGACCTCACAACCTTC. Its translation: CASRLEGGTDLTTF.

The V and J genes are TRBV10-3 and TRBJ2-3; TRBD2 matches at 10 bases. This CDR3 contains 15 residues. V dropped 5 bases and J dropped 7; count of bases not matched to a gene: 9. CDR1 ENHRY and CDR2 SYGVKD come from the germline V gene. DNA of the CDR3: TGTGCCATCAGTCTAACTAGCGGGGAGCCCAATACGCAGTATTTT. Amino acids: CAISLTSGEPNTQYF.

This clone was observed a handful of times. The genes are TRBV28 and TRBJ1-2; 9 nucleotides match TRBD1. The CDR3 length is 15 residues. Germline CDR1 is MDHEN and CDR2 is SYDVKM. V shed 3 bases and J 7 bases; nucleotides not matched to a gene: 9. The CDR3 reads CASSLWDRVESGYTF. The CDR3 DNA sequence: TGTGCCAGCAGTTTGTGGGACAGGGTGGAATCTGGCTACACCTTC.

The gene calls are TRBV27 and TRBJ1-1; D call uncertain. This CDR3 contains 15 residues. Per germline, CDR1 MNHEY and CDR2 SMNVEV (reference sequence). V lost 8 bases and J 0 bases, leaving 16 bases between the germline ends. The CDR3 sequence is CASFSRHGMNTEAFF. Here the CDR3 DNA reads TGTGCCAGCTTTTCCCGGCACGGGATGAACACTGAAGCTTTCTTT.

The chain recombines TRBV6-4 with TRBJ2-1; TRBD2 might be the D (5 bases). Germline-derived CDR1 and CDR2 are MRHNA and SNTAGT. This CDR3 region has 16 residues. Trimming left V 4 bases short and J 0 bases short, with 13 bases between. The CDR3 DNA reads as TGTGCCAGCAGTGTAGGAGGCACAAGCTCCTACAATGAGCAGTTCTTC. It codes for CASSVGGTSSYNEQFF.

This clone was detected only a few times. The chain uses TRBV11-3 and TRBJ2-1, with 14 bases identical to TRBD2. Trimming cost V 0 bases and J 5 bases; bases outside gene matches: 9. This CDR3 has 19 residues. Germline loops: CDR1 SGHNT, CDR2 YENEEA. The DNA of the CDR3 is TGTGCCAGCAGCTTAGAAGGGACTAGCGGGAGTTGGTTAGACAATGAGCAGTTCTTC. Protein product: CASSLEGTSGSWLDNEQFF.

The chain is built from TRBV10-3 and TRBJ2-5; 8 nucleotides match TRBD1. The germline V gene encodes CDR1 ENHRY and CDR2 SYGVKD. The CDR3 runs 15 residues. V lost 6 bases and J lost 3; bases outside the gene matches: 9. CDR3 protein: CAIRDNQGAEETQYF. DNA of the CDR3: TGTGCCATCAGGGATAACCAGGGGGCCGAAGAGACCCAGTACTTC.

The chain links TRBV29-1 to TRBJ2-1, with 12 bases that match TRBD2. CDR3 length: 14 amino acids. J lost 5 bases, V lost 7 bases, and 6 bases had no gene match. CDR1 SQVTM and CDR2 ANQGSEA come from the germline V gene. This CDR3 is CSARLAGVHNEQFF. CDR3 nucleotide sequence: TGCAGCGCCCGACTAGCGGGAGTCCACAATGAGCAGTTCTTC.

The chain couples TRBV29-1 to TRBJ2-1, with 9 bases lining up with TRBD1. The CDR3 runs 16 residues. In germline, CDR1 is SQVTM, CDR2 ANQGSEA. J gave up 7 bases and V 2 bases, and 12 bases lay outside the gene matches. The CDR3 is CSVERLGTGLFNEQFF. CDR3 DNA sequence: TGCAGCGTTGAAAGATTGGGGACAGGGTTGTTTAATGAGCAGTTCTTC.

V gene TRBV5-6 combines with J gene TRBJ1-2, with 7 bases lining up with TRBD1. The CDR3 has 16 amino acids. V dropped 0 bases and J dropped 7; count of bases not matched to a gene: 12. Germline-derived CDR1 and CDR2 are SGHDT and YYEEEE. CDR3 sequence: CASSLGPGQQSGGYTF. DNA for the CDR3: TGTGCCAGCAGCTTGGGGCCGGGACAGCAATCAGGTGGCTACACCTTC.

This clone was seen more than once but under ten times. V usage is TRBV29-1 and J usage is TRBJ1-2; 8 positions match TRBD1. The CDR3 has 14 residues. Germline V gives CDR1 SQVTM, CDR2 ANQGSEA. Trimming removed 2 bases from V and 5 bases from J; junction bases left unmatched: 7. For the CDR3, the DNA is TGCAGCGTTGAACGGGGACAGGCGTCGTATGGCTACACCTTC. Protein product: CSVERGQASYGYTF.

This rearrangement joins TRBV4-2 to TRBJ2-2; possibly TRBD2 for D (5 bases). Per germline, CDR1 LGHNA and CDR2 YNFKEQ. V gave up 0 bases and J gave up 6 bases, with 14 bases separating them. The CDR3 sequence is 16 residues long. The DNA for the CDR3 is TGTGCCAGCAGCCAAGATTTCGGGGAAGCCGCCGGGGAGCTGTTTTTT. Translated, it gives CASSQDFGEAAGELFF.

This clone was seen a few times. This sequence joins TRBV27 and TRBJ2-7; 8 bases are shared with TRBD1. The CDR3 runs 14 residues. Germline loops: CDR1 MNHEY, CDR2 SMNVEV (reference sequence). With V trimmed by 6 bases and J by 6 bases, 10 bases remained unmatched. CDR3 sequence reads: CASSYADRVAEQYF. The CDR3 DNA reads TGTGCCAGCAGCTACGCGGACAGGGTGGCCGAGCAGTACTTC.

This rearrangement joins TRBV10-3 to TRBJ2-1; D remains ambiguous. The CDR3 consists of 12 residues. Germline assignment: CDR1 ENHRY and CDR2 SYGVKD. Trimming removed 4 bases at V and 3 bases at J, with 4 bases between. Written as DNA, the CDR3 is TGTGCCATCAGTGCCAACTACAATGAGCAGTTCTTC. Encoded protein: CAISANYNEQFF.

The chain joins TRBV5-1 to TRBJ2-1, with TRBD2 identical over 11 bases. Trimming at V came to 4 bases and at J to 4 bases, leaving 7 bases not matched to a gene. The CDR3 is 16 residues long. Germline CDR1 reads SGHRS; CDR2 reads YFSETQ. The DNA of the CDR3 is TGCGCCAGCAGCATCTCCCTAGCGGGAGGTTACAATGAGCAGTTCTTC. The encoded protein is CASSISLAGGYNEQFF.